Below, one TCR beta chain is given with its context. The antigen is unknown. These data are taken from a study of PD-1 blockade in classical Hodgkin lymphoma. Study-level findings and limits: Newly diagnosed patients and complete responders had comparable diversity at baseline.

Method: immunoSEQ multiplex PCR; TCRdb's copy keeps in-frame clones and lacks some. The data show 40,000 or so clones, approximately 78% seen once. Every single patient, without exception, relapsed after autologous stem cell transplantation, and brentuximab vedotin exposure varied. Reported best responses ranged across complete response, partial response or progressive disease. This clonotype originated in a human donor with classical Hodgkin lymphoma. Specimen: peripheral blood mononuclear cells (PBMCs), collected at baseline.

The CDR3 loop is CASSGGDRATGELFF. The DNA for the CDR3 is TGCGCCAGCAGTGGCGGAGACAGGGCTACCGGGGAGCTGTTTTTT. V gene TRBV10-1 combines with J gene TRBJ2-2; TRBD1 agrees at 7 bases. CDR3 length equals 15 residues. Germline lookup yields CDR1 WNHNN and CDR2 SYGVQD (reference sequence). After removal of 4 bases from V and 5 bases from J, the junction contained 7 bases not matched to a gene.